This passage covers 23 T cell receptor beta chains from one sample sequenced in a study of cytomegalovirus exposure and HLA in healthy donors. Assay used: immunoSEQ multiplex PCR; TCRdb lists only in-frame clones, some missing. The profile shows fewer than 90,000 clones, 90% to 96% of them singletons. The sequencing input was PBMCs. All receptors come from a man younger than 35 in good health and CMV-seropositive.

This clone has just one count. The genes are TRBV2 and TRBJ1-4; 8 bases are a match to TRBD1. CDR1 is SNHLY, CDR2 FYNNEI, per germline. The CDR3 sequence is 18 residues long. J was trimmed by 4 bases and V by 5 bases; bases with no gene match: 15. The CDR3 here is CASSRQDRAFLINEKLFF. CDR3 coding DNA: TGTGCCAGCAGTCGCCAGGACAGGGCTTTCCTGATTAATGAAAAACTGTTTTTT.

The gene calls are TRBV7-6 and TRBJ2-1, with 14 bases identical to TRBD2. CDR1 is SGHVS and CDR2 is FNYEAQ in the germline V gene. The CDR3 has 17 residues. The ends lost 4 bases at V and 2 bases at J; junction bases unmatched: 4. In DNA form, the CDR3 reads TGTGCCAGCAGCTCGGGGACTAGCGGGAGAACCTACAATGAGCAGTTCTTC. Its translation: CASSSGTSGRTYNEQFF.

The V gene is TRBV27, the J gene TRBJ2-3, with TRBD1 identical over 9 bases. Germline V gives CDR1 MNHEY, CDR2 SMNVEV (reference sequence). The CDR3 sequence is 14 residues long. J lost 4 bases, V lost 4 bases, and 3 bases had no gene match. CDR3 DNA sequence: TGTGCCAGCAGTTGGGACAGGGAGTCAGATACGCAGTATTTT. It codes for CASSWDRESDTQYF.

The chain combines TRBV25-1 with TRBJ2-3; D call uncertain. V shed 8 bases and J shed 0 bases, with 9 bases lying between them. This CDR3 spans 13 amino acids. Germline lookup yields CDR1 MGHDK and CDR2 SYGVNS. The CDR3 sequence: CASGITSTDTQYF. As DNA, the CDR3 is TGTGCCAGCGGTATAACAAGCACAGATACGCAGTATTTT.

This sequence joins TRBV10-3 and TRBJ2-7, with 10 bases that match TRBD2. V was pared by 3 bases and J by 1 base, with 12 bases of the junction left unmatched. Per the germline V gene, CDR1 is ENHRY and CDR2 is SYGVKD. The CDR3 loop spans 18 amino acids. CDR3 nucleotide sequence: TGTGCCATCAGTGATGAAGGTAGCGGGAGGCTAATATCCTACGAGCAGTACTTC. Translated, it gives CAISDEGSGRLISYEQYF.

The chain couples TRBV7-9 to TRBJ2-4, with D perhaps TRBD1 (5 bases). Trimming left V 4 bases short and J 8 bases short, with 15 bases between. The CDR3 totals 14 residues. Germline assignment: CDR1 SEHNR and CDR2 FQNEAQ (reference sequence). The CDR3: CASSSVGHGDIQYF. As DNA, the CDR3 is TGTGCCAGCAGCTCGGTGGGGCATGGTGACATTCAGTACTTC.

The chain carries TRBV4-1 and TRBJ2-1, with 15 nucleotides matching TRBD2. Per germline, CDR1 MGHRA and CDR2 YSYEKL. CDR3 length: 16 residues. Germline trimming cut 4 bases from V and 8 bases from J; bases unmatched to any gene: 6. The CDR3 loop is CASSPRTSGREHEQFF. CDR3 sequence (DNA): TGCGCCAGCAGCCCGCGGACTAGCGGGAGGGAGCATGAGCAGTTCTTC.

The rearrangement uses TRBV9 and TRBJ1-2; 9 nucleotides align to TRBD1. The CDR3 has 16 amino acids. Per germline, CDR1 SGDLS and CDR2 YYNGEE. Trimming removed 3 bases from V and 5 bases from J; junction bases left unmatched: 11. The CDR3 bases are TGTGCCAGCAGCGAGGGGGGACAGGGCGTGGGGTATGGCTACACCTTC. Its protein product is CASSEGGQGVGYGYTF.

This chain uses TRBV6-5 with TRBJ2-3; D perhaps matches TRBD2 (5 bases). With 5 bases removed from V and 2 bases from J, the gap between germline ends came to 14 bases. The V gene's germline CDR1 is MNHEY and CDR2 SVGAGI. This CDR3 is built from 15 residues. The DNA of the CDR3 is TGTGCCAGCAGTCCAACTAGATTATACACAGATACGCAGTATTTT. Translation gives CASSPTRLYTDTQYF.

The chain carries TRBV27 and TRBJ2-6, with D perhaps TRBD2 (6 bases). V lost 10 bases to trimming and J lost 2 bases, with 12 bases between them. This CDR3 has 14 residues. Germline values: CDR1 MNHEY, CDR2 SMNVEV (reference sequence). CDR3 coding DNA: TGTGCCACCTCCTCGGGGGCTGGGGCCAACGTCCTGACTTTC. Its protein product is CATSSGAGANVLTF.

The rearrangement joins TRBV27 to TRBJ1-1; D not resolved. The V and J ends lost 5 bases and 1 base respectively, with 8 bases between them. Germline assignment: CDR1 MNHEY and CDR2 SMNVEV (reference sequence). The CDR3 has 13 amino acids. In DNA, the CDR3 is TGTGCCAGCAGTCTTACTGGGAACACTGAAGCTTTCTTT. It encodes CASSLTGNTEAFF.

The chain joins TRBV28 to TRBJ1-5; D gene uncertain. This CDR3 comprises 13 residues. Deletions cut 4 bases from V and 7 bases from J, with 11 bases between. Germline V gene data show CDR1 as MDHEN and CDR2 as SYDVKM. DNA for the CDR3: TGTGCCAGCAGTTCCCTAAAAAAACAGCCCCAGCATTTT. It translates to CASSSLKKQPQHF.

The chain links TRBV29-1 to TRBJ1-2; a possible D gene is TRBD1 (5 bases). The CDR3 is made up of 12 amino acids. The ends were cut back, 2 bases at V and 8 bases at J, with 12 bases in the middle. Germline V gene lookup returns CDR1 SQVTM and CDR2 ANQGSEA. The CDR3 coding sequence is TGCAGCGTTGAAAAGGGGCGGTACGGCTACACCTTC. It codes for CSVEKGRYGYTF.

V usage is TRBV4-2 and J usage is TRBJ2-1; 9 bases line up with TRBD2. The junction had 6 bases not matched to a gene; V was cut back by 1 base and J by 5 bases. CDR3 length: 16 residues. CDR1 is LGHNA and CDR2 is YNFKEQ in the germline V gene. CDR3 sequence (DNA): TGTGCCAGCAGCCAAGCTAGCGGGACGAAAAACAATGAGCAGTTCTTC. Translating it yields CASSQASGTKNNEQFF.

V is TRBV5-4 and J is TRBJ1-1, with 7 bases fitting TRBD1. Trimming took 4 bases from V and 6 from J; bases not matched to a gene: 9. Germline assignment: CDR1 SGHNT and CDR2 YYREEE (reference sequence). CDR3 length: 14 residues. CDR3 loop: CASSRDRALAEAFF. The CDR3 DNA follows: TGTGCCAGCAGCCGCGACAGGGCTTTAGCTGAAGCTTTCTTT.

This chain connects TRBV11-2 to TRBJ2-7; 10 bases line up with TRBD2. Germline V gene sequence: CDR1 SGHAT, CDR2 FQNNGV. There are 14 residues in the CDR3. The junction had 11 bases not matched to a gene; V was cut back by 8 bases and J by 7 bases. The CDR3 DNA reads as TGTGCCAGCCAGAAACTAGCGGGGTCCGGAGAGCAGTACTTC. Protein product: CASQKLAGSGEQYF. Combining the CDR3 with reference TRBV11-2 and TRBJ2-7 gives the whole variable domain EAGVAQSPRYKIIEKRQSVAFWCNPISGHATLYWYQQILGQGPKLLIQFQNNGVVDDSQLPKDRFSAERLKGVDSTLKIQPAKLEDSAVYLCASQKLAGSGEQYFGPGTRLTVT.

This rearrangement joins TRBV27 to TRBJ2-7; perhaps TRBD1 as D (8 bases). This CDR3 is built from 12 residues. CDR1 and CDR2 from the germline V gene are MNHEY and SMNVEV (reference sequence). V shed 4 bases and J shed 6 bases, with 10 bases lying between them. The CDR3 loop reads CASSYRGGEQYF. CDR3 in DNA: TGTGCCAGCAGTTACAGGGGGGGCGAGCAGTACTTC.

The chain has TRBV5-4 and TRBJ1-2; maybe TRBD1 (5 bases). Germline V gives CDR1 SGHNT, CDR2 YYREEE (reference sequence). The germline V and J ends were trimmed by 3 bases and 2 bases, with 14 bases remaining between them. This CDR3 has 15 amino acids. CDR3 sequence reads: CASSWGSQSNYGYTF. CDR3 coding DNA: TGTGCCAGCAGCTGGGGCTCCCAATCCAACTATGGCTACACCTTC.

The chain joins TRBV7-2 to TRBJ2-1; 7 bases agree with TRBD2. CDR3 length equals 14 residues. The J segment lost 2 bases and the V segment lost 5 bases, leaving 3 bases of the junction unmatched. Germline V lookup: CDR1 SGHTA, CDR2 FQGNSA. CDR3 sequence: CASSRGGAYNEQFF. The CDR3 nucleotides are TGTGCCAGCAGCCGCGGGGGAGCCTACAATGAGCAGTTCTTC.

This clone has a single count. CDR3 amino acids: CASSVGWDRNYGYTF. The CDR3 nucleotides read TGTGCCAGCAGCGTAGGTTGGGACAGGAACTATGGCTACACCTTC. The V and J genes are TRBV9 and TRBJ1-2; 8 bases fit TRBD1. In germline, CDR1 is SGDLS, CDR2 YYNGEE. The CDR3 spans 15 residues. The junction had 3 bases not matched to a gene; V was cut back by 0 bases and J by 2 bases.

The chain uses TRBV13 and TRBJ1-2; 7 bases align to TRBD1. With V trimmed by 5 bases and J by 2 bases, 5 bases remained unmatched. This CDR3 spans 14 amino acids. The germline CDR1 and CDR2 sequences are PRHDT and FYEKMQ (reference sequence). DNA of the CDR3: TGTGCCAGCAGCCTTCGACAGGGAAACTATGGCTACACCTTC. Amino acid sequence: CASSLRQGNYGYTF. Filled out from reference TRBV13 and TRBJ1-2, the complete variable domain reads AAGVIQSPRHLIKEKRETATLKCYPIPRHDTVYWYQQGPGQDPQFLISFYEKMQSDKGSIPDRFSAQQFSDYHSELNMSSLELGDSALYFCASSLRQGNYGYTFGSGTRLTVV.

This sequence joins TRBV13 and TRBJ2-5; 11 nucleotides line up with TRBD2. In germline, CDR1 is PRHDT, CDR2 FYEKMQ (reference sequence). This CDR3 comprises 15 residues. With 5 bases clipped from V and 3 bases from J, the junction kept 5 bases outside the gene matches. Written as DNA, the CDR3 is TGTGCCAGCAGCCTAGCGGGAGGACGAGAAGAGACCCAGTACTTC. It encodes CASSLAGGREETQYF.

The chain is built from TRBV2 and TRBJ2-7, with D perhaps TRBD2 (6 bases). The CDR3 contains 15 residues. Germline CDR1 SNHLY, CDR2 FYNNEI. Between the trimmed V and J ends, which lost 7 bases and 1 base, there was a span of 17 bases. The CDR3 loop is CASTHGTGLSYEQYF. The CDR3 nucleotides are TGTGCCAGCACTCACGGGACGGGACTGTCCTACGAGCAGTACTTC.